This T cell receptor beta chain was sequenced during a study of cytomegalovirus exposure and HLA in healthy donors. Study-wide points: Researchers reported in a later analysis that common viral pathogens appeared linked to several top clusters.

Primers: 60 Vbeta forward and 13 Jbeta reverse. Produced via immunoSEQ multiplex PCR; TCRdb's table is partial and in-frame only. The data contain about 140,000 clones, around 80% of them singletons. As concerns this clone: What it recognizes is unknown.

V was shortened by 4 bases and J by 1 base, with 10 bases between the two germline ends. CDR3 length equals 14 residues. Germline assignment: CDR1 SNHLY and CDR2 FYNNEI. This TCR came from a man aged 40-49 years in good health and CMV-seropositive. This chain uses TRBV2 with TRBJ2-5; no clear D gene. The sample was PBMCs. The CDR3 loop reads CASSVDTFQETQYF. CDR3 bases: TGTGCCAGCAGTGTTGACACTTTCCAAGAGACCCAGTACTTC.